Shown below are 16 T cell receptor beta chains from a single sample sequenced in a study of blood T cell repertoires in COVID-19. Method: immunoSEQ multiplex PCR; TCRdb's copy keeps in-frame clones and lacks some. The table includes tens of thousands of clones, about 90% detected once. Specimen: peripheral blood. These receptors originate from an older woman with COVID-19, enrolled during active disease.

The genes are TRBV5-8 and TRBJ1-2; D is unclear. V lost 2 bases and J lost 2, with 10 bases in between. CDR1 SGHTS and CDR2 YDEGEE come from the germline V gene. This CDR3 contains 14 residues. CDR3 nucleotide sequence: TGTGCCAGCAGCTTTGGCAGAACAAACTATGGCTACACCTTC. Residues: CASSFGRTNYGYTF. Variable domain in full (rest from reference TRBV5-8 and TRBJ1-2): EAGVTQSPTHLIKTRGQQATLRCSPISGHTSVYWYQQALGLGLQFLLWYDEGEERNRGNFPPRFSGRQFPNYSSELNVNALELEDSALYLCASSFGRTNYGYTFGSGTRLTVV.

This CDR3 is CASSRGQAVTGELFF. The CDR3 DNA reads TGTGCCAGTAGTAGGGGACAGGCGGTTACCGGGGAGCTGTTTTTT. The chain carries TRBV19 and TRBJ2-2, with TRBD1 matching over 8 bases. Germline V gene data show CDR1 as LNHDA and CDR2 as SQIVND (reference sequence). The CDR3 covers 15 residues. Germline trimming cut 4 bases from V and 5 bases from J; bases unmatched to any gene: 6.

The chain carries TRBV20-1 and TRBJ2-7; maybe TRBD2 (5 bases). The V and J ends lost 3 bases and 3 bases respectively, with 9 bases between them. The CDR3 consists of 12 residues. Germline lookup yields CDR1 DFQATT and CDR2 SNEGSKA (reference sequence). The CDR3 spells CSASPGNYEQYF. The CDR3 bases are TGCAGTGCTAGTCCCGGGAACTACGAGCAGTACTTC.

The V gene is TRBV28, the J gene TRBJ1-2; no reliable D call. Trimming took 2 bases from V and 3 from J, leaving 7 bases between them. CDR1 and CDR2 from the germline V gene are MDHEN and SYDVKM. This CDR3 contains 13 residues. In DNA, the CDR3 is TGTGCCAGCAGTTTACAGGATTACTATGGCTACACCTTC. This translates into CASSLQDYYGYTF.

This chain links TRBV9 with TRBJ1-6; D uncertain. Trimming pared 7 bases from V and 3 bases from J, leaving 8 bases between. This CDR3 is 13 amino acids long. Germline CDR1 reads SGDLS; CDR2 reads YYNGEE. CDR3 loop: CASALDYNSPLHF. The CDR3 DNA follows: TGTGCCAGCGCGTTAGACTATAATTCACCCCTCCACTTT.

The chain joins TRBV5-4 to TRBJ1-2; D possibly corresponds to TRBD1 (5 bases). The V end was cut by 4 bases, the J end by 4 bases, with 8 bases between. The CDR3 has 12 amino acids. CDR1 SGHNT and CDR2 YYREEE come from the germline V gene (reference sequence). The CDR3 protein is CASSADSYGYTF. In DNA, the CDR3 is TGTGCCAGCAGCGCAGACAGCTATGGCTACACCTTC. The entire variable domain, with the rest obtained from reference TRBV5-4 and TRBJ1-2, is as follows: ETGVTQSPTHLIKTRGQQVTLRCSSQSGHNTVSWYQQALGQGPQFIFQYYREEENGRGNFPPRFSGLQFPNYSSELNVNALELDDSALYLCASSADSYGYTFGSGTRLTVV.

The V gene is TRBV3-1 (or the pseudogene TRBV3-2), the J gene TRBJ2-3; D is perhaps TRBD2 (6 bases). The CDR3 sequence is 14 residues long. Trimming left V 2 bases short and J 8 bases short, with 14 bases between. From germline, CDR1 is LGHDT and CDR2 YNNKEL (reference sequence). CDR3: CASSQNRRDSTQYF. Here the CDR3 DNA reads TGTGCCAGCAGCCAAAATCGGCGGGATAGTACGCAGTATTTT.

This sequence joins TRBV18 and TRBJ1-1; D is ambiguous. The CDR3 has 15 amino acids. Trimming removed 2 bases at V and 4 bases at J, with 14 bases between. The germline V gene encodes CDR1 KGHSH and CDR2 LQKENI. CDR3 bases: TGTGCCAGCTCACCAGAAAGTCGGGGAATCACTGAAGCTTTCTTT. Its translation is CASSPESRGITEAFF.

CDR3 bases: TGTGCCAGTAACCAGGGCTATGGCTACACCTTC. Encoded protein: CASNQGYGYTF. This sequence joins TRBV6-5 and TRBJ1-2, with a weak D call TRBD1 (5 bases). The CDR3 covers 11 residues. V lost 9 bases to trimming and J lost 4 bases, with 9 bases between them. Germline V lookup: CDR1 MNHEY, CDR2 SVGAGI.

This chain joins TRBV6-2 or TRBV6-3 and TRBJ1-2; 12 bases are a match to TRBD1. Trimming removed 6 bases from V and 4 bases from J; junction bases left unmatched: 6. The CDR3 extends over 15 amino acids. Germline V CDR1 and CDR2: MNHEY, SVGEGT. CDR3 in amino acids: CASSSGTGGTYGYTF. The CDR3 coding sequence is TGTGCCAGCAGCTCCGGGACAGGGGGCACCTATGGCTACACCTTC.

Written as DNA, the CDR3 is TGTGCCAGCAGCTTATCGATCGGGGAATTCCCGTTCTTC. This codes for CASSLSIGEFPFF. This chain links TRBV11-2 with TRBJ2-1, with D tentatively TRBD2 (5 bases). The CDR3 length is 13 residues. CDR1 SGHAT and CDR2 FQNNGV come from the germline V gene. Trimming left V 2 bases short and J 15 bases short, with 17 bases between.

The chain links TRBV7-9 to TRBJ2-7; D gene ambiguous. Trimming left V 1 base short and J 2 bases short, with 9 bases between. Germline V lookup: CDR1 SEHNR, CDR2 FQNEAQ (reference sequence). The CDR3 consists of 14 residues. CDR3 bases: TGTGCCAGCAGCTTAGAAGGAGAAGCCTACGAGCAGTACTTC. This codes for CASSLEGEAYEQYF.

The V call is TRBV4-1, the J call TRBJ1-6; TRBD1 is a possible D gene (5 bases). V lost 0 bases and J 9 bases, leaving 9 bases between the germline ends. The CDR3 is made up of 14 amino acids. Germline assignment: CDR1 MGHRA and CDR2 YSYEKL. CDR3 amino acids: CASSQDRGGSPLHF. The CDR3 DNA reads as TGCGCCAGCAGCCAAGATCGGGGGGGTTCACCCCTCCACTTT.

The chain is built from TRBV10-3 and TRBJ1-5, with unresolved D. This CDR3 region has 14 residues. The germline V gene has CDR1 ENHRY and CDR2 SYGVKD. Deletions cut 3 bases from V and 2 bases from J, with 8 bases between. The CDR3 sequence: CAISDTRGNQPQHF. The CDR3 DNA follows: TGTGCCATCAGTGACACACGTGGCAATCAGCCCCAGCATTTT.

J is TRBJ2-1 and V is TRBV18; TRBD1 matches 7 bases. This CDR3 has 15 amino acids. The ends lost 5 bases at V and 0 bases at J; junction bases unmatched: 4. In germline, CDR1 is KGHSH, CDR2 LQKENI. The CDR3 is CASSTGQVSYNEQFF. CDR3 in DNA: TGTGCCAGCTCAACAGGACAGGTCTCCTACAATGAGCAGTTCTTC.

V gene TRBV27 combines with J gene TRBJ1-1; no definite D call. Germline V lookup: CDR1 MNHEY, CDR2 SMNVEV (reference sequence). V was trimmed by 0 bases and J by 4 bases, leaving 6 bases between them. The CDR3 has 13 amino acids. CDR3 in amino acids: CASSLSRGTEAFF. CDR3 DNA: TGTGCCAGCAGTTTATCTCGGGGCACTGAAGCTTTCTTT.